The 21 T cell receptor beta chains given below trace back to one sample, sequenced in a study of T cell repertoires in cytomegalovirus infection. Each CDR3 protein gets one entry after TCRdb re-called the reads with MiXCR. The sample lists 700,000 to 950,000 distinct CDR3 sequences, about 33% occurring once. No antigens are known for them. The material was cultured CD8+ T cells from PBMCs, obtained from culture after CMV antigen stimulation. These receptors were taken from a human donor in good health (CMV status not recorded). Some clones in this sample may be carry-over from other donors' samples.

This clonotype has just a few counts. The genes are TRBV15 and TRBJ2-3; 9 bases fit TRBD2. V was clipped by 0 bases and J by 3 bases; unmatched bases: 7. This CDR3 has 17 amino acids. Germline V gene lookup returns CDR1 LNHNV and CDR2 YYDKDF (reference sequence). In DNA, the CDR3 is TGTGCCACCAGCAGAGATAGGCGGGGGGGGGAAACAGATACGCAGTATTTT. Encoded protein: CATSRDRRGGETDTQYF.

The V gene is TRBV7-4, the J gene TRBJ2-3, with D possibly matching TRBD2 (6 bases). The CDR3 has 16 residues. Trimming shortened V by 3 bases and J by 5 bases, and 18 bases separated the two germline ends. Germline loops: CDR1 SGHVT, CDR2 SQSDAQ. DNA of the CDR3: TGTGCCAGCAGCTTGGGACTCCGAACAGCCAAAGATACGCAGTATTTT. As protein: CASSLGLRTAKDTQYF.

This clonotype was seen a few times. The chain couples TRBV7-2 to TRBJ2-7; no definite D call. The CDR3 runs 15 residues. Trimming shortened V by 2 bases and J by 0 bases, and 11 bases separated the two germline ends. The germline V gene has CDR1 SGHTA and CDR2 FQGNSA. CDR3 sequence (DNA): TGTGCCAGCAGCTTAAACCGTCTGAGCTCCTACGAGCAGTACTTC. Protein product: CASSLNRLSSYEQYF.

This clonotype appeared many times. The chain links TRBV12-3 or TRBV12-4 to TRBJ1-4; 7 bases map to TRBD1. This CDR3 region has 14 residues. After removal of 4 bases from V and 7 bases from J, the junction contained 6 bases not matched to a gene. This CDR3 reads CASSSHRGGEKLFF. The CDR3 DNA reads TGTGCCAGCAGTTCTCACAGGGGTGGTGAAAAACTGTTTTTT.

V and J are TRBV12-3 or TRBV12-4 and TRBJ2-2; D perhaps matches TRBD1 (6 bases). The CDR3 is 16 amino acids. Trimming stripped 3 bases from V and 0 bases from J, with 11 bases between. The CDR3 DNA sequence: TGTGCCAGCAGTTTTCAGGGGTATACGAACACCGGGGAGCTGTTTTTT. This translates into CASSFQGYTNTGELFF.

J is TRBJ1-3 and V is TRBV6-6; D is undetermined. V dropped 2 bases and J dropped 2 bases, with 10 bases sitting between them. This CDR3 contains 15 residues. Germline V CDR1 and CDR2: MNHNY, SVGAGI (reference sequence). Written as DNA, the CDR3 is TGTGCCAGCAGTTACCTCGACGGACCTGGAAACACCATATATTTT. Translation gives CASSYLDGPGNTIYF.

Notes on this clonotype: The germline gene is not matched at one end of the junction; a read error may be the cause. V usage is TRBV5-3 and J usage is TRBJ2-5; 7 positions agree with TRBD2. TRBV5-3 is designated an ORF whose function remains uncertain. This CDR3 is built from 14 residues. This chain's CDR3 is CASSLRWGGETQYF. In DNA form, the CDR3 reads TGTGCCAGCAGCTTGAGGTGGGGGGGGGAGACCCAGTACTTC.

The table lists this clonotype with a few counts. This sequence joins TRBV6-1 and TRBJ2-1; 8 nucleotides match TRBD1. The CDR3 runs to 16 residues. Germline-derived CDR1 and CDR2 are MNHNS and SASEGT. Unmatched junction bases numbered 8, after V lost 5 bases and J lost 2 bases. The CDR3 coding sequence is TGTGCCAGCAGTACCCCGGACAGGGCGCCCTACAATGAGCAGTTCTTC. Encoded protein: CASSTPDRAPYNEQFF.

This chain joins TRBV6-6 and TRBJ1-4; 10 positions agree with TRBD1. With V trimmed by 5 bases and J by 7 bases, 10 bases remained unmatched. The CDR3 runs 16 residues. Germline lookup yields CDR1 MNHNY and CDR2 SVGAGI (reference sequence). CDR3: CASSPGTGAGGEKLFF. CDR3 in DNA: TGTGCCAGCAGTCCCGGGACAGGGGCTGGGGGTGAAAAACTGTTTTTT.

This clonotype appeared a few times. The V call is TRBV14, the J call TRBJ1-1, with 7 bases lining up with TRBD1. Germline CDR1 SGHDN, CDR2 FVKESK. V gave up 0 bases and J gave up 2 bases; unmatched junction bases: 6. The CDR3 is made up of 16 amino acids. The CDR3 protein is CASSQEGQARNTEAFF. The CDR3 region has the DNA TGTGCCAGCAGCCAAGAAGGACAGGCTAGAAACACTGAAGCTTTCTTT.

In this sample, this clonotype turned up a few times. The chain uses TRBV20-1 and TRBJ2-3; D possibly matches TRBD1 or TRBD2 (5 bases each). Per germline, CDR1 DFQATT and CDR2 SNEGSKA (reference sequence). Trimming took off 3 bases at V and 1 base at J, with 11 bases between the two ends. The CDR3 has 14 amino acids. CDR3 loop: CSASGTWGTDTQYF. CDR3 nucleotide sequence: TGCAGTGCTAGCGGGACGTGGGGCACAGATACGCAGTATTTT.

The rearrangement uses TRBV4-3 and TRBJ2-3; a possible D gene is TRBD2 (5 bases). The CDR3 is made up of 15 amino acids. Trimming removed 1 base at V and 1 base at J, with 9 bases between. Per the germline V gene, CDR1 is LGHNA and CDR2 is YSLEER. The CDR3 loop is CASSQAWRGTDTQYF. Written as DNA, the CDR3 is TGCGCCAGCAGCCAAGCCTGGCGGGGCACAGATACGCAGTATTTT.

The chain is built from TRBV7-9 and TRBJ2-3, with TRBD2 as a possible D gene (6 bases). Germline CDR1 is SEHNR and CDR2 is FQNEAQ (reference sequence). The CDR3 runs to 15 residues. V dropped 5 bases and J dropped 4 bases, with 16 bases sitting between them. The CDR3 DNA follows: TGTGCCAGCAGCCCCCCGGCGGGGAGTCCAGATACGCAGTATTTT. As protein: CASSPPAGSPDTQYF. Combining the CDR3 with reference TRBV7-9 and TRBJ2-3 gives the whole variable domain DTGVSQNPRHKITKRGQNVTFRCDPISEHNRLYWYRQTLGQGPEFLTYFQNEAQLEKSRLLSDRFSAERPKGSFSTLEIQRTEQGDSAMYLCASSPPAGSPDTQYFGPGTRLTVL.

The V and J genes are TRBV19 and TRBJ2-1; 10 bases are shared with TRBD1. Germline-derived CDR1 and CDR2 are LNHDA and SQIVND (reference sequence). The CDR3 totals 17 residues. Germline trimming cut 8 bases from V and 7 bases from J; bases unmatched to any gene: 17. This chain's CDR3 is CASRGQGHFWAVNEQFF. The CDR3 bases are TGTGCCAGTCGGGGACAGGGGCATTTTTGGGCTGTGAATGAGCAGTTCTTC.

The chain links TRBV7-6 to TRBJ2-5; the match to TRBD1 covers 9 bases. Trimming cost V 5 bases and J 10 bases; bases outside gene matches: 14. This CDR3 has 15 residues. CDR1 is SGHVS, CDR2 FNYEAQ, per germline. Here the CDR3 reads CASSPGTGRVKDQYF. CDR3 in DNA: TGTGCCAGCAGCCCAGGGACAGGGAGGGTCAAAGACCAGTACTTC.

The chain employs TRBV7-6 and TRBJ1-4; D ambiguous. V was trimmed by 2 bases and J by 8 bases, leaving 18 bases between them. Looked up from germline, CDR1 is SGHVS and CDR2 is FNYEAQ. This CDR3 region has 16 residues. The CDR3 DNA is TGTGCCAGCAGCTTAAGAGGTGGGAAAAACGGGGAAAAACTGTTTTTT. It codes for CASSLRGGKNGEKLFF.

The V call is TRBV9, the J call TRBJ1-1, with D possibly matching TRBD1 (6 bases). Germline loops: CDR1 SGDLS, CDR2 YYNGEE. V dropped 3 bases and J dropped 6 bases, with 15 bases sitting between them. CDR3 length: 14 amino acids. In nucleotides, the CDR3 is TGTGCCAGCAGCGCCGGGGGGGCGGGCTCTGAAGCTTTCTTT. Its translation is CASSAGGAGSEAFF.

This clonotype was picked up a small number of times. The V gene is TRBV7-9, the J gene TRBJ2-7; 7 bases line up with TRBD2. Germline V CDR1 and CDR2: SEHNR, FQNEAQ (reference sequence). The CDR3 contains 13 residues. J gave up 4 bases and V 10 bases, and 10 bases lay outside the gene matches. CDR3 coding DNA: TGTGCCATCGGGGGGACGGCGGTTTACGAGCAGTACGTC. Its protein is CAIGGTAVYEQYV.

This clonotype was picked up a small number of times. This chain uses TRBV10-3 with TRBJ2-2; 8 positions agree with TRBD1. Germline V lookup: CDR1 ENHRY, CDR2 SYGVKD. The J segment lost 1 base and the V segment lost 6 bases, leaving 4 bases of the junction unmatched. The CDR3 is 15 residues long. CDR3 in DNA: TGTGCCATCAGGAGCAGGGGGCAGAACACCGGGGAGCTGTTTTTT. Encoded protein: CAIRSRGQNTGELFF.

This chain links TRBV29-1 with TRBJ2-2; 8 positions agree with TRBD1. CDR1 and CDR2 (germline): SQVTM, ANQGSEA. After removal of 3 bases from V and 5 bases from J, the junction contained 8 bases not matched to a gene. This CDR3 spans 15 amino acids. In DNA form, the CDR3 reads TGCAGCGTTGACCCAGGGGGCGCGGCGACCGGGGAGCTGTTTTTT. This codes for CSVDPGGAATGELFF.

The chain's CDR3 is CASSQDRGRLLNEQFF. The DNA for the CDR3 is TGTGCCAGCAGCCAAGACAGGGGGCGCCTTCTAAATGAGCAGTTCTTC. This rearrangement joins TRBV7-9 to TRBJ2-1, with 10 nucleotides matching TRBD1. V was pared by 5 bases and J by 7 bases, with 11 bases of the junction left unmatched. The CDR3 loop spans 16 amino acids. Germline V gene lookup returns CDR1 SEHNR and CDR2 FQNEAQ (reference sequence).